The source of this T cell receptor beta chain is a study of read filtering for tumor transcriptome and immune sequencing. Overall study: Transcriptome libraries were built from DNase-treated RNA. Per sample, TCR-region reads ranged about 4.05 to 10.27 million by IR-seq, about 80 to 1,400 by RNA-seq. Findings of the study overall: Even smaller IR-seq throughput identified most shared clonotypes. Single-read clonotypes: 80% to 90% of IR-seq clonotypes (about 3.5% of reads), 60% to 75% of RNA-seq clonotypes (roughly 49% of reads).

This clonotype appeared many times. Its antigen is not known. From 300 to 450 ng of RNA, a library with molecular barcoded alpha/delta and beta/gamma adaptors was made. Using its own MiXCR run on the reads, TCRdb lists one record per CDR3 protein. The sample lists 100,000 to 150,000 distinct CDR3 sequences; 13% were seen once. The CDR3 runs 13 residues. V was trimmed by 1 base and J by 4 bases, leaving 7 bases between them. From germline, CDR1 is LNHDA and CDR2 SQIVND (reference sequence). Sample: a population of CD138-negative cells sorted from bone marrow. This TCR came from a donor at least 40 years old with multiple myeloma. The chain joins TRBV19 to TRBJ1-1; D not certain. The CDR3: CASSIGGGTEAFF. Written as DNA, the CDR3 is TGTGCCAGTAGTATAGGGGGTGGCACTGAAGCTTTCTTT.